These T cell receptor beta chains were read from a single sample in a study of vaccination effects on CD4 cells after COVID-19. No antigen is known for these receptors. This table comes from immunoSEQ multiplex PCR, and its TCRdb copy is limited to in-frame clones, with some not included. The table lists roughly 60,000 clones, about 69% of them singletons. The sequences come from CD4+ T cells from PBMCs cultured without peptide, collected before COVID-19 vaccination. The source of these receptors is a human donor who had a prior SARS-CoV-2 infection. The CDR3 runs from the conserved cysteine through the conserved F or W. The D gene is left open where the match is weak. Rows may omit the clone size; those that give it use once, few, many or a size class.

d_call: NA
j_call: TRBJ2-7
clone_size: NA
v_call: TRBV4-1
cdr3_aa: CASSQRGTGGWMRQYF
cdr3_nt: TGCGCCAGCAGCCAAAGGGGCACAGGAGGTTGGATGCGGCAGTACTTC

d_call: NA
j_call: TRBJ2-4
clone_size: NA
v_call: TRBV11-3
cdr3_aa: CASRGYAKNIQYF
cdr3_nt: TGTGCCAGCAGGGGTTATGCCAAAAACATTCAGTACTTC

d_call: NA
j_call: TRBJ2-7
clone_size: once
v_call: TRBV18
cdr3_aa: CASSQTGPPSYEQYF
cdr3_nt: TGTGCCAGCTCACAAACAGGGCCCCCCTCCTACGAGCAGTACTTC

d_call: TRBD1
j_call: TRBJ1-4
clone_size: few
v_call: TRBV4-2
cdr3_aa: CASSLGLHRGREKLFF
cdr3_nt: TGTGCCAGCAGCCTTGGACTACACAGGGGTCGGGAAAAACTGTTTTTT

d_call: NA
j_call: TRBJ2-3
clone_size: NA
v_call: TRBV1
cdr3_aa: CTSSQDQWEGRRMADTQYF
cdr3_nt: TGCACCAGCAGCCAAGATCAGTGGGAGGGCCGTCGTATGGCAGATACGCAGTATTTT

d_call: NA
j_call: TRBJ2-2
clone_size: NA
v_call: TRBV19
cdr3_aa: CASSNRRGPHTGELFF
cdr3_nt: TGTGCCAGTAGTAACCGGAGGGGGCCGCACACCGGGGAGCTGTTTTTT

d_call: NA
j_call: TRBJ2-5
clone_size: NA
v_call: TRBV11-2
cdr3_aa: CASSAGQIQETQYF
cdr3_nt: TGTGCCAGCAGCGCGGGACAGATTCAAGAGACCCAGTACTTC

d_call: TRBD1
j_call: TRBJ1-2
clone_size: NA
v_call: TRBV19
cdr3_aa: CASSHRTGGAYGYTF
cdr3_nt: TGTGCCAGTAGTCATCGGACAGGGGGCGCGTATGGCTACACCTTC

d_call: NA
j_call: TRBJ1-2
clone_size: NA
v_call: TRBV28
cdr3_aa: CASSFLGREIYTF
cdr3_nt: TGTGCCAGCAGTTTTCTTGGGAGGGAGATCTACACCTTC

d_call: NA
j_call: TRBJ2-5
clone_size: NA
v_call: TRBV28
cdr3_aa: CASSLQAVRETQYF
cdr3_nt: TGTGCCAGCAGTTTGCAAGCGGTGCGGGAGACCCAGTACTTC

d_call: NA
j_call: TRBJ1-1
clone_size: NA
v_call: TRBV5-1
cdr3_aa: CASSLAPGSNTEAFF
cdr3_nt: TGCGCCAGCAGCTTGGCTCCAGGCTCGAACACTGAAGCTTTCTTT

d_call: TRBD2
j_call: TRBJ2-7
clone_size: NA
v_call: TRBV7-2
cdr3_aa: CASSLRLAGNYEQYF
cdr3_nt: TGTGCCAGCAGCTTACGACTAGCGGGAAACTACGAGCAGTACTTC

d_call: NA
j_call: TRBJ2-5
clone_size: once
v_call: TRBV27
cdr3_aa: CASTFISFETQYF
cdr3_nt: TGTGCCAGCACTTTTATCAGTTTCGAGACCCAGTACTTC

d_call: TRBD1
j_call: TRBJ2-1
clone_size: NA
v_call: TRBV18
cdr3_aa: CASFRGLDNEQFF
cdr3_nt: TGTGCCAGCTTCAGGGGGCTGGACAATGAGCAGTTCTTC

d_call: NA
j_call: TRBJ1-2
clone_size: NA
v_call: TRBV5-6
cdr3_aa: CASSFGGRLSYGYTF
cdr3_nt: TGTGCCAGCAGCTTCGGGGGGCGCCTTAGCTATGGCTACACCTTC

d_call: NA
j_call: TRBJ2-1
clone_size: NA
v_call: TRBV20-1
cdr3_aa: CSTYKGYREFF
cdr3_nt: TGCAGTACGTACAAGGGTTATAGGGAGTTCTTC

d_call: NA
j_call: TRBJ2-2
clone_size: NA
v_call: TRBV5-1
cdr3_aa: CASSDAPENTGELFF
cdr3_nt: TGCGCCAGCAGCGATGCGCCCGAGAACACCGGGGAGCTGTTTTTT

d_call: NA
j_call: TRBJ1-2
clone_size: NA
v_call: TRBV12-3/TRBV12-4
cdr3_aa: CASSSGRRDGYTF
cdr3_nt: TGTGCCAGCAGTTCTGGCAGGAGGGATGGCTACACCTTC

d_call: NA
j_call: TRBJ2-7
clone_size: NA
v_call: TRBV3-1/TRBV3-2
cdr3_aa: CASSQRAGEQYF
cdr3_nt: TGTGCCAGCAGCCAACGGGCGGGGGAGCAGTACTTC

d_call: TRBD2
j_call: TRBJ2-3
clone_size: NA
v_call: TRBV20-1
cdr3_aa: CSASRLAGGPDTQYF
cdr3_nt: TGCAGTGCTAGTAGGCTAGCGGGGGGGCCAGATACGCAGTATTTT

d_call: NA
j_call: TRBJ2-7
clone_size: once
v_call: TRBV5-1
cdr3_aa: CASSSSGSEQYF
cdr3_nt: TGCGCCAGCAGCTCCTCCGGTTCCGAGCAGTACTTC

d_call: NA
j_call: TRBJ1-1
clone_size: NA
v_call: TRBV20-1
cdr3_aa: CSAHMRGAAFF
cdr3_nt: TGCAGTGCTCACATGCGTGGGGCAGCTTTCTTT

d_call: TRBD1
j_call: TRBJ1-5
clone_size: NA
v_call: TRBV19
cdr3_aa: CASSEGQGAWQPQHF
cdr3_nt: TGTGCCAGTAGTGAAGGACAGGGGGCATGGCAGCCCCAGCATTTT

d_call: NA
j_call: TRBJ1-2
clone_size: NA
v_call: TRBV5-4
cdr3_aa: CASSLGRGDNKADGYTF
cdr3_nt: TGTGCCAGCAGCCTGGGGAGGGGTGACAACAAGGCGGATGGCTACACCTTC

d_call: NA
j_call: TRBJ2-1
clone_size: NA
v_call: TRBV5-1
cdr3_aa: CASRSDSVWMVEQFF
cdr3_nt: TGCGCCAGCAGATCGGACTCGGTATGGATGGTTGAGCAGTTCTTC

d_call: NA
j_call: TRBJ1-1
clone_size: NA
v_call: TRBV19
cdr3_aa: CASSPGGLVNTEAFF
cdr3_nt: TGTGCCAGTAGCCCTGGGGGGCTGGTGAACACTGAAGCTTTCTTT

d_call: TRBD1
j_call: TRBJ1-3
clone_size: few
v_call: TRBV5-1
cdr3_aa: CASSQGAGNTIYF
cdr3_nt: TGCGCCAGCAGTCAGGGGGCTGGAAACACCATATATTTT

d_call: NA
j_call: TRBJ2-3
clone_size: NA
v_call: TRBV7-2
cdr3_aa: CASSPNSGTDTQYF
cdr3_nt: TGTGCCAGCAGCCCTAACTCGGGCACAGATACGCAGTATTTT

d_call: NA
j_call: TRBJ1-5
clone_size: NA
v_call: TRBV7-8
cdr3_aa: CASSSGGELPQHF
cdr3_nt: TGTGCCTCAAGTAGTGGGGGCGAGCTGCCCCAGCATTTT

d_call: TRBD1
j_call: TRBJ2-5
clone_size: NA
v_call: TRBV5-1
cdr3_aa: CASSREPLDRAETQYF
cdr3_nt: TGCGCCAGCAGCCGAGAGCCCCTGGACAGGGCAGAGACCCAGTACTTC

d_call: NA
j_call: TRBJ2-5
clone_size: once
v_call: TRBV2
cdr3_aa: CASSSDRETQYF
cdr3_nt: TGTGCCAGCAGTTCGGACCGGGAGACCCAGTACTTC

d_call: NA
j_call: TRBJ1-1
clone_size: once
v_call: TRBV7-9
cdr3_aa: CASSLEGGAEAFF
cdr3_nt: TGTGCCAGCAGCTTAGAGGGCGGCGCTGAAGCTTTCTTT

d_call: NA
j_call: TRBJ1-5
clone_size: NA
v_call: TRBV6-6
cdr3_aa: CASTPKQGISNQPQHF
cdr3_nt: TGTGCCAGCACTCCGAAGCAGGGGATTAGCAATCAGCCCCAGCATTTT

d_call: NA
j_call: TRBJ2-2
clone_size: NA
v_call: TRBV7-9
cdr3_aa: CASSPLLDIIDTGELFF
cdr3_nt: TGTGCCAGCAGCCCCCTTCTAGACATCATCGACACCGGGGAGCTGTTTTTT

d_call: NA
j_call: TRBJ1-3
clone_size: NA
v_call: TRBV11-2
cdr3_aa: CASSLLRTAGNTIYF
cdr3_nt: TGTGCCAGCAGCTTATTAAGGACAGCGGGAAACACCATATATTTT

d_call: TRBD2
j_call: TRBJ2-1
clone_size: NA
v_call: TRBV24-1
cdr3_aa: CATSAGGAYNEQFF
cdr3_nt: TGTGCCACCAGTGCGGGAGGTGCTTACAATGAGCAGTTCTTC

d_call: NA
j_call: TRBJ1-3
clone_size: NA
v_call: TRBV5-1
cdr3_aa: CATKSTTGNTIYF
cdr3_nt: TGCGCCACCAAGTCGACAACTGGAAACACCATATATTTT

d_call: TRBD1
j_call: TRBJ1-6
clone_size: NA
v_call: TRBV5-4
cdr3_aa: CASSPGQGPLHF
cdr3_nt: TGTGCCAGCAGCCCTGGACAGGGGCCCCTCCACTTT

d_call: NA
j_call: TRBJ1-2
clone_size: few
v_call: TRBV28
cdr3_aa: CASLDLVGTDYGYTF
cdr3_nt: TGTGCCAGCTTGGATTTAGTAGGGACGGACTATGGCTACACCTTC

d_call: NA
j_call: TRBJ2-7
clone_size: NA
v_call: TRBV3-1/TRBV3-2
cdr3_aa: CASSQTSGAYEQYF
cdr3_nt: TGTGCCAGCAGCCAAACCAGCGGAGCTTACGAGCAGTACTTC

d_call: NA
j_call: TRBJ1-1
clone_size: once
v_call: TRBV29-1
cdr3_aa: CSVADTKNTEAFF
cdr3_nt: TGCAGCGTAGCGGACACTAAGAACACTGAAGCTTTCTTT

d_call: NA
j_call: TRBJ2-7
clone_size: NA
v_call: TRBV9
cdr3_aa: CASSEGVSWSREQYF
cdr3_nt: TGTGCCAGCAGCGAGGGGGTAAGCTGGTCCCGCGAGCAGTACTTC

d_call: NA
j_call: TRBJ2-3
clone_size: NA
v_call: TRBV7-3
cdr3_aa: CASSLSGSTDTQYF
cdr3_nt: TGTGCCAGCAGCCTCTCAGGATCCACAGATACGCAGTATTTT

d_call: NA
j_call: TRBJ2-1
clone_size: NA
v_call: TRBV24-1
cdr3_aa: CATSDLGGQYNEQFF
cdr3_nt: TGTGCCACCAGTGACCTTGGCGGGCAGTACAATGAGCAGTTCTTC

d_call: TRBD1
j_call: TRBJ2-2
clone_size: NA
v_call: TRBV10-3
cdr3_aa: CAISRLTGPTGELFF
cdr3_nt: TGTGCCATCAGCAGATTGACAGGGCCAACCGGGGAGCTGTTTTTT

d_call: NA
j_call: TRBJ2-7
clone_size: NA
v_call: TRBV6-5
cdr3_aa: CASSQDGLRTEQYF
cdr3_nt: TGTGCCAGCAGTCAGGACGGCTTAAGAACCGAGCAGTACTTC

d_call: NA
j_call: TRBJ2-5
clone_size: NA
v_call: TRBV9
cdr3_aa: CASSVGRGGETQYF
cdr3_nt: TGTGCCAGCAGCGTAGGGAGGGGTGGAGAGACCCAGTACTTC

d_call: NA
j_call: TRBJ2-5
clone_size: once
v_call: TRBV6-5
cdr3_aa: CASNRDNLQETQYF
cdr3_nt: TGTGCCAGCAACCGGGACAATTTACAAGAGACCCAGTACTTC

d_call: NA
j_call: TRBJ2-7
clone_size: NA
v_call: TRBV11-1
cdr3_aa: CASSFSRTPGVGEQYF
cdr3_nt: TGTGCCAGCAGCTTCTCCCGAACCCCCGGAGTAGGGGAGCAGTACTTC

d_call: NA
j_call: TRBJ1-5
clone_size: NA
v_call: TRBV18
cdr3_aa: CASSPGTNYQPQHF
cdr3_nt: TGTGCCAGCTCACCCGGGACAAATTATCAGCCCCAGCATTTT